The 9 T cell receptor beta chains given below trace back to one sample, sequenced in a study of blood T cell repertoires in COVID-19. Sequencing was performed with immunoSEQ multiplex PCR; in TCRdb, only in-frame clones are kept and a portion is missing. Among fewer than 120,000 clones listed, about three quarters were seen once. The specimen sequenced was peripheral blood. The origin of the receptors is a woman older than 75 with active or convalescent COVID-19.

The rearrangement links TRBV7-9 to TRBJ2-7, with a possible D match to TRBD2 (5 bases). Germline CDR1 and CDR2: SEHNR and FQNEAQ (reference sequence). The germline V and J ends were trimmed by 2 bases and 1 base, with 6 bases remaining between them. This CDR3 comprises 13 residues. CDR3 protein: CASSLPGSYEQYF. The CDR3 nucleotides are TGTGCCAGCAGCTTACCGGGATCCTACGAGCAGTACTTC.

This clone appeared a single time. This rearrangement joins TRBV18 to TRBJ1-1; D remains ambiguous. V was clipped by 0 bases and J by 2 bases, with 10 bases between them. Germline values: CDR1 KGHSH, CDR2 LQKENI. The CDR3 contains 15 residues. CDR3: CASSPPAGTNTEAFF. In nucleotides, the CDR3 is TGTGCCAGCTCACCACCGGCAGGAACCAACACTGAAGCTTTCTTT.

CDR3 in amino acids: CASSQHRVREQYF. The DNA of the CDR3 is TGTGCCAGCAGCCAACACAGGGTTCGGGAGCAGTACTTC. This chain links TRBV5-5 with TRBJ2-7; D possibly corresponds to TRBD1 (6 bases). Deletions cut 4 bases from V and 7 bases from J, with 15 bases between. The V gene's germline CDR1 is SGHKS and CDR2 YYEKEE (reference sequence). This CDR3 comprises 13 residues.

V and J are TRBV5-4 and TRBJ2-1; 7 bases match TRBD2. CDR1 and CDR2 from the germline V gene are SGHNT and YYREEE (reference sequence). Germline trimming cut 3 bases from V and 4 bases from J; bases unmatched to any gene: 7. This CDR3 has 15 amino acids. Here the CDR3 DNA reads TGTGCCAGCAGCTCCGGGACTACGGCGTACAATGAGCAGTTCTTC. Protein sequence: CASSSGTTAYNEQFF.

The chain employs TRBV4-2 and TRBJ1-2; D is perhaps TRBD1 (5 bases). Trimming took off 3 bases at V and 3 bases at J, with 17 bases between the two ends. Germline CDR1 and CDR2: LGHNA and YNFKEQ. The CDR3 is made up of 16 amino acids. CDR3 region: CASSQELEGRHYGYTF. CDR3 sequence (DNA): TGTGCCAGCAGCCAGGAATTGGAGGGGAGGCACTATGGCTACACCTTC.

The rearrangement joins TRBV7-9 to TRBJ1-6; no reliable D call. Per the germline V gene, CDR1 is SEHNR and CDR2 is FQNEAQ (reference sequence). CDR3 length: 16 residues. Trimming took 5 bases from V and 4 from J, leaving 15 bases between them. CDR3 nucleotide sequence: TGTGCCAGCAGCCCTTTCGACGGGGTTTATAATTCACCCCTCCACTTT. It translates to CASSPFDGVYNSPLHF.

This clone was found a few times. This chain connects TRBV24-1 to TRBJ2-5; tentatively, D is TRBD2 (6 bases). V was cut by 4 bases and J by 0 bases, with 11 bases left in between. Germline V gives CDR1 KGHDR, CDR2 SFDVKD. The CDR3 totals 15 residues. The CDR3 loop reads CATSDPGEYQETQYF. DNA for the CDR3: TGTGCCACCAGTGACCCGGGAGAGTACCAAGAGACCCAGTACTTC.

The genes are TRBV28 and TRBJ2-7; D is undetermined. This CDR3 has 11 amino acids. The germline V gene has CDR1 MDHEN and CDR2 SYDVKM. Trimming pared 3 bases from V and 7 bases from J, leaving 7 bases between. The CDR3 is CASSFPGEQYF. The CDR3 DNA is TGTGCCAGCAGTTTTCCGGGTGAGCAGTACTTC.

This clone has only one observation. The V and J genes are TRBV5-1 and TRBJ2-5; 10 nucleotides line up with TRBD2. Trimming removed 0 bases from V and 3 bases from J; junction bases left unmatched: 2. Germline V gene data show CDR1 as SGHRS and CDR2 as YFSETQ. The CDR3 has 15 amino acids. The CDR3 here is CASSLVGTSEETQYF. Here the CDR3 DNA reads TGCGCCAGCAGCTTGGTAGGGACTAGCGAAGAGACCCAGTACTTC.